This TCR beta chain is from a study of T cell responses to AZD1222 COVID-19 vaccine. About the research overall: Second doses were pooled across both intervals (about 4 or about 12 weeks). Regarding the study as a whole: None of the repertoires were sampled until the peak T cell response had passed. Breadth and depth of Spike-specific TCRs rose after two AZD1222 doses.

On this clone: Its antigen is unknown.

Unmatched junction bases numbered 4, after V lost 0 bases and J lost 3 bases. The CDR3 contains 17 residues. Looked up from germline, CDR1 is MGHRA and CDR2 is YSYEKL. This table comes from immunoSEQ multiplex PCR, and its TCRdb copy is limited to in-frame clones, with some not included. The profile shows 150,000 to 200,000 clones, about nine tenths of them singletons. This TCR came from an adult in good health. The input for sequencing was peripheral blood, taken on day 0 of AZD1222 vaccination. J is TRBJ2-2 and V is TRBV4-1; 10 nucleotides line up with TRBD2. The CDR3 sequence is CASSQELLAGYTGELFF. The CDR3 DNA is TGCGCCAGCAGCCAAGAGTTACTAGCGGGGTACACCGGGGAGCTGTTTTTT.